This is a list of T cell receptor beta chains from one sample in a study of metastatic and nonmetastatic thyroid tumors. TCRdb reanalyzed the PCR reads via MiXCR. Here the sample spans roughly 24,000 clones, 20% to 25% being singletons. Material for sequencing was blood. The receptors originated from a male donor with papillary thyroid cancer or a benign thyroid nodule (not recorded which). Some clones in this sample may be carry-over from other donors' samples. The CDR3 runs from the conserved cysteine through the conserved F or W. D genes are given only for firm matches. Only some rows state a clone size, as once, few, many or a class for expanded clones.

size	V	D	J	DNA	CDR3
-	TRBV4-1	-	TRBJ2-7	TGCGCCAGCAGCCCACACTTGACTGCACCCTACAAATTCTACGAGCAGTACTTC	CASSPHLTAPYKFYEQYF
medium-sized	TRBV30	TRBD1	TRBJ1-3	TGTGCCTGGAGTTGGACAGGTGGAAGCGGCACCATATATTTT	CAWSWTGGSGTIYF
-	TRBV6-1	TRBD2	TRBJ2-7	TGTGCCAGCAGTGCTCATATTAGCGGGGCCTATGAGCAGTACTTC	CASSAHISGAYEQYF
many	TRBV20-1	-	TRBJ1-1	TGCGGTGGGCTAGGGAACACTGAAGCTTTCTTT	CGGLGNTEAFF
medium-sized	TRBV7-3	TRBD2	TRBJ2-2	TGTGCCAGCAGCCCTAGCGGGAGGGCCGGGGAGCTGTTTTTT	CASSPSGRAGELFF
few	TRBV27	-	TRBJ1-1	TGTGCCAGCAGTTTATCGGGACCAGGGTTTGCTGAAGCTTTCTTT	CASSLSGPGFAEAFF
-	TRBV5-1	-	TRBJ1-3	TGCGCCAGCAGCTTGGATTTCCGAAACACCATATATTTT	CASSLDFRNTIYF
-	TRBV7-9	TRBD1	TRBJ1-1	TGTGCCAGCAGCAACTTGGGACAGGGCGGCACTGAAGCTTTCTTT	CASSNLGQGGTEAFF
few	TRBV28	-	TRBJ2-2	TGTGCCAGCAGCAGCGCCGGGGCAGTAGTCACCGTGGAGCTGTTTTTT	CASSSAGAVVTVELFF
many	TRBV27	-	TRBJ1-5	TGTGCCAGCAGTTTTGGGGGGCTCGGCAATCAGCCCCAGCATTTT	CASSFGGLGNQPQHF
many	TRBV13	TRBD1	TRBJ1-2	TGTGCCAGCAGCTTAGGGGCAGGGGGCCCCTGGGGCTACACCTTC	CASSLGAGGPWGYTF
medium-sized	TRBV28	-	TRBJ2-7	TGTGCCAGCAGTTTAGGCCGGGAAGTCAACGAGCAGTACTTC	CASSLGREVNEQYF
-	TRBV30	-	TRBJ1-1	TGTGCCTGGACCCGGACGGACAGAATACCTTTCTTT	CAWTRTDRIPFF
-	TRBV11-2	-	TRBJ2-1	TGTGCCAGCAGCTGGTGTGGGGGCGGGGAGAATGAGCAGTTCTTC	CASSWCGGGENEQFF
many	TRBV11-1	-	TRBJ1-1	TGTGCCAGCAGCTCTCCGGGGTCCGGGACACCGAACACTGAAGCTTTCTTT	CASSSPGSGTPNTEAFF
-	TRBV12-3/TRBV12-4	TRBD2	TRBJ2-2	TGTGCCAGCAGATCCCCTAGCGGAGCGAACACCGGGGAGCTGTTTTTT	CASRSPSGANTGELFF
many	TRBV20-1	-	TRBJ2-5	TGCAGTGCTAGAGGAACAGGGGAGACCCAGTACTTC	CSARGTGETQYF
many	TRBV27	TRBD1	TRBJ1-2	TGTGCCAGCAGCCAATACAGGGGGCATGGCTACACCTTC	CASSQYRGHGYTF
-	TRBV12-3/TRBV12-4	-	TRBJ2-1	TGTGCCAGCTACCGTGGAGGGACGTACTACAATGAGCAGTTCTTC	CASYRGGTYYNEQFF
-	TRBV28	-	TRBJ1-1	TGTGCCAGCAGAATGGGGGGACATCTGAACACTGAAGCTTTCTTT	CASRMGGHLNTEAFF
many	TRBV2	TRBD1	TRBJ2-1	TGTGCCAGCGAACAGGGGAAGGGGATCTACAATGAGCAGTTCTTC	CASEQGKGIYNEQFF
medium-sized	TRBV15	-	TRBJ2-7	TGTGCCACCAGCAGAGATCGTACAGGTTCCTACGAGCAGTACTTC	CATSRDRTGSYEQYF
medium-sized	TRBV12-3/TRBV12-4	TRBD2	TRBJ2-7	TGTGCCAGCAGTCCGCGCGGGGGGGGGTCCTCCTACGAGCAGTACTTC	CASSPRGGGSSYEQYF
few	TRBV27	TRBD1	TRBJ2-7	TGTGCCATCAGTTGGGAAAGATCAGACGTGACAGGGAGAACCTACGAGCAGTACTTC	CAISWERSDVTGRTYEQYF
many	TRBV27	TRBD2	TRBJ2-2	TGTGCCAGCAGCTATGGCGGGAGGGCCGGCGGGGAGCTGTTTTTT	CASSYGGRAGGELFF
-	TRBV12-3/TRBV12-4	TRBD2	TRBJ2-7	TGTGCCAGCAGTTGGGGGGGGTCCTACGAGCAGTACTTC	CASSWGGSYEQYF
many	TRBV11-1	-	TRBJ2-7	TGTGCCAGCAGCCCGCCCACAGGGTATAGCTCCTACGAGCAGTACTTC	CASSPPTGYSSYEQYF
many	TRBV20-1	TRBD2	TRBJ2-7	TGCAGTGCTAGAGATTGGGAGCGGGGGGCCTACGAGCAGTACTTC	CSARDWERGAYEQYF
few	TRBV28	TRBD1	TRBJ2-7	TGTGCCAGCAGGAGACAGGGGGCGCCCGTTCATTACTTC	CASRRQGAPVHYF
many	TRBV5-1	-	TRBJ2-5	TGCGCCAGCAGAAGGGACTGGGGAGAGGCCCAGTACTTC	CASRRDWGEAQYF
-	TRBV7-6	-	TRBJ2-1	TGTGCCAGCAGCTTACCTCGGGAGACGGTGCTCGAGCAGTTCTTC	CASSLPRETVLEQFF
medium-sized	TRBV6-2/TRBV6-3	-	TRBJ1-1	TGTGCCAGCAGTTACGGACGCGGATTAGCGAACACTGAAGCTTTCTTT	CASSYGRGLANTEAFF
few	TRBV6-2/TRBV6-3	-	TRBJ2-1	TGTGCCAGCAGTTACGGACCGGGACATATTTTATCGAATGAGCAGTTCTTC	CASSYGPGHILSNEQFF
many	TRBV4-3	TRBD2	TRBJ2-1	TGCGCCAGCAGCCAAACTAGCGTGCGGAGCTCCTACAATGAGCAGTTCTTC	CASSQTSVRSSYNEQFF
-	TRBV28	TRBD2	TRBJ2-7	TGTGCCAGCAGGAATAGCGGGAGTCGCTACGAGCAGTACTTC	CASRNSGSRYEQYF
few	TRBV12-3/TRBV12-4	TRBD2	TRBJ2-1	TGTGCCAGCAGTCAACCGGGACTAGCATTCTCCTACAATGAGCAGTTCTTC	CASSQPGLAFSYNEQFF
many	TRBV5-4	-	TRBJ1-3	TGTGCCAGCAGCTTCTACGATTCAGTGGAATCCCCTGGAAACACCATATATTTT	CASSFYDSVESPGNTIYF
many	TRBV4-1	TRBD2	TRBJ2-5	TGCGCCAGCAGCCAAGGACTAGCGGGAGTAGGCGAGACCCAGTACTTC	CASSQGLAGVGETQYF
-	TRBV6-2/TRBV6-3	TRBD1	TRBJ1-2	TGTGCCAGCAGTCCCGAGAGGGGGCTGGTCTATGGCTACACCTTC	CASSPERGLVYGYTF
-	TRBV20-1	-	TRBJ2-2	TGCAGTGCTGGACGTCCAGGGGCGGACGGGGAGCTGTTTTTT	CSAGRPGADGELFF
many	TRBV6-1	-	TRBJ2-1	TGTGCCAGCAGTGATAGGGCAGAGCCCAATGAGCAGTTCTTC	CASSDRAEPNEQFF
many	TRBV5-1	TRBD1	TRBJ1-4	TGCGCCAGCGGCGACAGGGGGGCTAATGAAAAACTGTTTTTT	CASGDRGANEKLFF
many	TRBV6-1	-	TRBJ2-1	TGTGCCAGCAGCGAGAATTCGCCTCCAACTTCCTACAATGAGCAGTTCTTC	CASSENSPPTSYNEQFF
many	TRBV27	-	TRBJ2-7	TGTGCCAGCAGCTACGGGACACCACCGCACTACGAGCAGTACTTC	CASSYGTPPHYEQYF
-	TRBV20-1	TRBD1	TRBJ2-7	TGCAGTGCCGAATCCGGGACAGGGTCTTACGAGCAGTACTTC	CSAESGTGSYEQYF
-	TRBV6-1	TRBD1	TRBJ2-7	TGTGCCAGCAGGTTAGACAGGGACCGGGCCTACGAGCAGTACTTC	CASRLDRDRAYEQYF
many	TRBV4-1	-	TRBJ1-1	TGCGCCAGCAACCTGCTCCTTGGGGCTTCCAATGAAGCTTTCTTT	CASNLLLGASNEAFF
few	TRBV15	-	TRBJ2-2	TGTGCCACCATCAGAGGGCTCACCGCGGAGCTGTTTTTT	CATIRGLTAELFF
-	TRBV11-1	-	TRBJ2-5	TGTGCCAGCAGCCAAATAGCCCCCCTGACGAGTACCCAAGAGACCAAGTACTTC	CASSQIAPLTSTQETKYF
-	TRBV28	TRBD1	TRBJ2-2	TGTGCCAGCAGTTACCCGGGACAGGGGGGACACGGGGAGCTATTTTTT	CASSYPGQGGHGELFF
few	TRBV28	-	TRBJ1-5	TGTGCCAGCATCCTAAGTCAGGGCTCAGAACAGCCCCATCATTTT	CASILSQGSEQPHHF
many	TRBV3-1	-	TRBJ2-1	TGTGCCAGCAGCCTAACGGGAGTGAATGAGCAGTTCTTC	CASSLTGVNEQFF
medium-sized	TRBV6-4	TRBD2	TRBJ2-2	TGTGCCAGCAGTTTGCGGGAGGCCGGGGAGCTGTTTTTT	CASSLREAGELFF
-	TRBV28	TRBD1	TRBJ1-3	TGTGCCAGCAGTCCGGGACAGGGACTGAGAAACACCATATATTTT	CASSPGQGLRNTIYF
many	TRBV7-8	-	TRBJ2-1	TGTGCCAGCAGCTTAGGGGGCCTAGCTTATGAGCAGTTCTTC	CASSLGGLAYEQFF
-	TRBV20-1	-	TRBJ1-1	TGCAGTGCTAGAGATTGGAGGAGAGAAACTGAAGCTTTCTTT	CSARDWRRETEAFF
many	TRBV6-6	-	TRBJ1-3	TGTGCCAGCAGTTACTCGGGCACAGTGACTTCTGGAAACACCATATATTTT	CASSYSGTVTSGNTIYF
few	TRBV18	-	TRBJ2-2	TGTGCCAGCTCACCACTCGCGGGTTTGAACACCGGGGAGCTGTTTTTT	CASSPLAGLNTGELFF
many	TRBV20-1	TRBD1	TRBJ2-7	TGCAGTGCTGAAAAAAGGGACAGTTCCTACGAGCAGTACTTC	CSAEKRDSSYEQYF